These T cell receptor beta chains were read from a single sample in a study of human T cells and chemical hapten exposure. Each CDR3 protein gets one entry after TCRdb re-called the 5' RACE reads with MiXCR. The sample holds 110,000 or so distinct CDR3 sequences, around 20% seen once. The source of these receptors is a human donor in good health. Both conserved end residues are part of each CDR3. The D gene is left open where the match is weak. A row's size may be missing; if present it is once, few, many or a size class.

abundance: -
v_gene: TRBV10-2
j_gene: TRBJ1-1
d_gene: -
CDR3aa: CASSSVNTEAFF
CDR3nt: TGCGCCAGCAGTTCGGTGAACACTGAAGCTTTCTTT

abundance: -
v_gene: TRBV5-1
j_gene: TRBJ2-7
d_gene: TRBD1
CDR3aa: CASSIDHRGLSYEQYF
CDR3nt: TGCGCCAGCAGCATAGATCACAGGGGGCTATCCTACGAGCAGTACTTC

abundance: -
v_gene: TRBV10-1
j_gene: TRBJ1-2
d_gene: -
CDR3aa: CAPLSQQGHFEDYGYTF
CDR3nt: TGCGCCCCACTCTCTCAGCAGGGACACTTCGAAGACTATGGCTACACCTTC

abundance: -
v_gene: TRBV12-3/TRBV12-4
j_gene: TRBJ2-7
d_gene: -
CDR3aa: CASSFPRVGDEQYF
CDR3nt: TGTGCCAGCAGTTTCCCCAGGGTAGGAGATGAGCAGTACTTC

abundance: -
v_gene: TRBV7-9
j_gene: TRBJ2-7
d_gene: TRBD2
CDR3aa: CASSPAGLAGGEQYF
CDR3nt: TGTGCCAGCAGCCCGGCCGGGCTAGCGGGAGGCGAGCAGTACTTC

abundance: many
v_gene: TRBV6-2/TRBV6-3
j_gene: TRBJ2-6
d_gene: -
CDR3aa: CASSYSPLSGANVLTF
CDR3nt: TGTGCCAGCAGTTACTCTCCCCTCTCTGGGGCCAACGTCCTGACTTTC

abundance: -
v_gene: TRBV9
j_gene: TRBJ2-1
d_gene: TRBD2
CDR3aa: CASSVDGWEGNEQFF
CDR3nt: TGTGCCAGCAGCGTAGATGGTTGGGAGGGGAATGAGCAGTTCTTC

abundance: few
v_gene: TRBV5-1
j_gene: TRBJ2-7
d_gene: TRBD2
CDR3aa: CASSPSGPLLAGGTYEQYF
CDR3nt: TGCGCCAGCAGCCCGTCCGGCCCACTACTAGCGGGAGGAACCTACGAGCAGTACTTC

abundance: -
v_gene: TRBV3-1
j_gene: TRBJ2-1
d_gene: -
CDR3aa: CASMGSREQFF
CDR3nt: TGTGCCAGCATGGGTTCCCGGGAGCAGTTCTTC

abundance: -
v_gene: TRBV6-1
j_gene: TRBJ2-1
d_gene: -
CDR3aa: CASSEKGNEQFF
CDR3nt: TGTGCCAGCAGTGAAAAGGGGAATGAGCAGTTCTTC

abundance: -
v_gene: TRBV28
j_gene: TRBJ1-1
d_gene: -
CDR3aa: CASSLYKVNTEAFF
CDR3nt: TGTGCCAGCAGTTTGTATAAGGTGAACACTGAAGCTTTCTTT

abundance: -
v_gene: TRBV5-1
j_gene: TRBJ2-3
d_gene: TRBD2
CDR3aa: CASSFRLAGVTDTQYF
CDR3nt: TGCGCCAGCAGCTTTCGACTAGCGGGAGTGACAGATACGCAGTATTTT

abundance: few
v_gene: TRBV7-3
j_gene: TRBJ2-1
d_gene: -
CDR3aa: CASSATRVNEQFF
CDR3nt: TGTGCCAGCAGCGCGACTAGGGTAAATGAGCAGTTCTTC

abundance: -
v_gene: TRBV24-1
j_gene: TRBJ2-2
d_gene: TRBD1
CDR3aa: CATSVGTGETTGELFF
CDR3nt: TGTGCCACCAGTGTAGGCACAGGGGAAACCACCGGGGAGCTGTTTTTT

abundance: -
v_gene: TRBV9
j_gene: TRBJ2-7
d_gene: -
CDR3aa: CASSVVGAGEQYF
CDR3nt: TGTGCCAGCAGCGTAGTGGGGGCTGGTGAGCAGTACTTC

abundance: -
v_gene: TRBV9
j_gene: TRBJ2-7
d_gene: -
CDR3aa: CASSVGLGAYEQYF
CDR3nt: TGTGCCAGCAGCGTAGGGCTAGGAGCCTACGAGCAGTACTTC

abundance: -
v_gene: TRBV20-1
j_gene: TRBJ1-5
d_gene: TRBD1
CDR3aa: CSARTGLGNQPQHF
CDR3nt: TGCAGTGCTCGGACAGGGTTGGGCAATCAGCCCCAGCATTTT

abundance: few
v_gene: TRBV29-1
j_gene: TRBJ1-2
d_gene: TRBD1
CDR3aa: CSATGQVGAGKGYTF
CDR3nt: TGCAGCGCCACGGGACAGGTTGGCGCGGGGAAGGGCTACACCTTC

abundance: -
v_gene: TRBV6-6
j_gene: TRBJ2-7
d_gene: TRBD2
CDR3aa: CASSTIIPGTSGEQYF
CDR3nt: TGTGCCAGCAGCACAATCATCCCCGGGACTAGCGGCGAGCAGTACTTC

abundance: -
v_gene: TRBV29-1
j_gene: TRBJ1-3
d_gene: TRBD1
CDR3aa: CSVEGGGHGNTIYF
CDR3nt: TGCAGCGTTGAAGGAGGGGGCCATGGAAACACCATATATTTT

abundance: -
v_gene: TRBV28
j_gene: TRBJ2-2
d_gene: TRBD1
CDR3aa: CASRPTGGRAGELFF
CDR3nt: TGTGCCAGCAGACCGACAGGGGGAAGGGCCGGGGAGCTGTTTTTT

abundance: few
v_gene: TRBV11-3
j_gene: TRBJ2-1
d_gene: TRBD2
CDR3aa: CASSLAGGLWQFF
CDR3nt: TGTGCCAGCAGCCTGGCGGGAGGGCTTTGGCAGTTCTTC

abundance: few
v_gene: TRBV27
j_gene: TRBJ2-5
d_gene: -
CDR3aa: CASSLWGRQETQYF
CDR3nt: TGTGCCAGCAGTTTATGGGGGAGGCAAGAGACCCAGTACTTC

abundance: -
v_gene: TRBV14
j_gene: TRBJ2-3
d_gene: -
CDR3aa: CASSQSLASTQYF
CDR3nt: TGTGCCAGCAGCCAATCACTCGCGTCTACGCAGTATTTT

abundance: medium-sized
v_gene: TRBV6-5
j_gene: TRBJ2-3
d_gene: TRBD1
CDR3aa: CASSYVGQGATDTQYF
CDR3nt: TGTGCCAGCAGTTACGTGGGACAGGGGGCCACAGATACGCAGTATTTT

abundance: -
v_gene: TRBV24-1
j_gene: TRBJ2-1
d_gene: -
CDR3aa: CATSDPETYYNEQFF
CDR3nt: TGTGCCACCAGTGATCCAGAAACATACTACAATGAGCAGTTCTTC

abundance: -
v_gene: TRBV11-1
j_gene: TRBJ2-5
d_gene: TRBD1
CDR3aa: CASSLLRGPETQYF
CDR3nt: TGTGCCAGCAGCCTACTCAGGGGGCCTGAGACCCAGTACTTC

abundance: -
v_gene: TRBV5-4
j_gene: TRBJ2-1
d_gene: -
CDR3aa: CASSLTGEMNEQFF
CDR3nt: TGTGCCAGCAGCTTGACGGGAGAAATGAATGAGCAGTTCTTC

abundance: -
v_gene: TRBV25-1
j_gene: TRBJ1-1
d_gene: -
CDR3aa: CATRAVGEVGEAFF
CDR3nt: TGTGCCACCAGGGCCGTCGGGGAGGTCGGTGAAGCTTTCTTT

abundance: few
v_gene: TRBV6-1
j_gene: TRBJ1-5
d_gene: TRBD1
CDR3aa: CASRTGTGGNQPQHF
CDR3nt: TGTGCCAGCAGAACCGGGACAGGAGGCAATCAGCCCCAGCATTTT